The clone carrying this T cell receptor beta chain was seen repeatedly, ten times or more. The sample is drawn from a study of blood T cell repertoires in COVID-19. Study-wide context: T cells, B-cell-depleted T cells, or PBMCs supplied cDNA or gDNA.

V was clipped by 1 base and J by 0 bases; unmatched bases: 5. The germline CDR1 and CDR2 sequences are MGHRA and YSYEKL. There are 17 residues in the CDR3. Authors' processing steps: Estimates of nucleated cell counts were drawn from the amplification of reference gene primers. Using immunoSEQ multiplex PCR, the repertoire was profiled, and TCRdb retains in-frame clones only, with some absent. The DNA was the basis for D and trimming; V, J and clone size are from that table. Among fewer than 300,000 clones listed, roughly 86% were seen once. This chain uses TRBV4-1 with TRBJ2-7; the match to TRBD2 covers 11 bases. Sequenced: peripheral blood. The sequence was obtained from a man in his forties who had recovered from COVID-19. CDR3 in amino acids: CASSQVELAGVSYEQYF. CDR3 in DNA: TGCGCCAGCAGCCAAGTGGAACTAGCGGGAGTCTCCTACGAGCAGTACTTC.